A selection of T cell receptor beta chains follows, all from one sample in a study of control samples from healthy donors and cancer patients. Assay used: immunoSEQ multiplex PCR; TCRdb lists only in-frame clones, some missing. The sample consists of around 59,000 clones, roughly 90% of them appearing once. The source material was PBMCs. These receptors all come from a man aged 40-49 years with colorectal cancer. CDR3s include the opening cysteine and the closing phenylalanine or tryptophan. Each record gives: V gene, D gene, J gene, clone size, CDR3 protein, CDR3 DNA. A D gene is named only where the DNA matches it firmly. A row's size may be missing; if present it is once, few, many or a size class.

v_call: TRBV30; d_call: TRBD1; j_call: TRBJ2-7; clone_size: -; cdr3_aa: CAWSRGSRGLFEQYF; cdr3_nt: TGTGCCTGGAGTCGAGGGAGCAGGGGGCTGTTCGAGCAGTACTTC
v_call: TRBV3-1/TRBV3-2; d_call: TRBD2; j_call: TRBJ2-5; clone_size: -; cdr3_aa: CATLAGGQSETQYF; cdr3_nt: TGTGCCACCCTAGCGGGGGGGCAGTCAGAGACCCAGTACTTC
v_call: TRBV19; d_call: TRBD1; j_call: TRBJ1-6; clone_size: once; cdr3_aa: CASSTSGTGLSYNSPLHF; cdr3_nt: TGTGCCAGTAGTACATCCGGGACAGGGCTCTCCTATAATTCACCCCTCCACTTT
v_call: TRBV3-1/TRBV3-2; d_call: -; j_call: TRBJ2-2; clone_size: -; cdr3_aa: CASSPSRQLNTGELFF; cdr3_nt: TGTGCCAGCAGCCCATCGCGACAGCTCAACACCGGGGAGCTGTTTTTT
v_call: TRBV7-3; d_call: TRBD2; j_call: TRBJ2-7; clone_size: -; cdr3_aa: CASSPRGSGAPYEQYF; cdr3_nt: TGTGCCAGCAGCCCTCGGGGTAGCGGGGCTCCCTACGAGCAGTACTTC
v_call: TRBV5-6; d_call: -; j_call: TRBJ2-4; clone_size: -; cdr3_aa: CASSLVGVGTKNIQYF; cdr3_nt: TGTGCCAGCAGCTTGGTGGGGGTTGGGACCAAAAACATTCAGTACTTC
v_call: TRBV5-1; d_call: -; j_call: TRBJ2-3; clone_size: -; cdr3_aa: CASKGADRSYLTSTDTQYF; cdr3_nt: TGCGCCAGCAAAGGGGCGGACAGATCTTATTTAACTAGCACAGATACGCAGTATTTT
v_call: TRBV11-1; d_call: TRBD1; j_call: TRBJ1-4; clone_size: -; cdr3_aa: CASSADRVGKLFF; cdr3_nt: TGTGCCAGCAGTGCCGACAGGGTTGGAAAACTGTTTTTT
v_call: TRBV18; d_call: -; j_call: TRBJ1-3; clone_size: -; cdr3_aa: CASSPQDSSGNTIYF; cdr3_nt: TGTGCCAGCTCACCACAGGACAGCTCTGGAAACACCATATATTTT
v_call: TRBV7-6; d_call: TRBD2; j_call: TRBJ2-3; clone_size: -; cdr3_aa: CASSSRGTTTDTQYF; cdr3_nt: TGTGCCAGCAGCTCCCGGGGGACTACCACAGATACGCAGTATTTT
v_call: TRBV4-2; d_call: -; j_call: TRBJ1-2; clone_size: -; cdr3_aa: CASSQDLNFNYGYTF; cdr3_nt: TGTGCCAGCAGCCAAGATCTTAACTTCAACTATGGCTACACCTTC
v_call: TRBV30; d_call: -; j_call: TRBJ1-4; clone_size: -; cdr3_aa: CAWSAGTGTNEKLFF; cdr3_nt: TGTGCCTGGAGTGCAGGGACGGGAACTAATGAAAAACTGTTTTTT
v_call: TRBV5-4; d_call: TRBD2; j_call: TRBJ2-2; clone_size: -; cdr3_aa: CASSSGLAGGTGELFF; cdr3_nt: TGTGCCAGCAGCTCGGGACTAGCGGGGGGCACCGGGGAGCTGTTTTTT
v_call: TRBV14; d_call: -; j_call: TRBJ2-1; clone_size: -; cdr3_aa: CASSQDLGGAFNEQFF; cdr3_nt: TGTGCCAGCAGCCAAGATCTAGGGGGGGCGTTCAATGAGCAGTTCTTC
v_call: TRBV3-1/TRBV3-2; d_call: -; j_call: TRBJ2-3; clone_size: -; cdr3_aa: CASSPLGAGSTDTQYF; cdr3_nt: TGTGCCAGCAGCCCCCTCGGGGCAGGGAGCACAGATACGCAGTATTTT
v_call: TRBV10-3; d_call: TRBD1; j_call: TRBJ1-3; clone_size: -; cdr3_aa: CAISPRQGTGNTIYF; cdr3_nt: TGTGCCATCAGTCCGAGACAGGGGACAGGAAACACCATATATTTT
v_call: TRBV19; d_call: -; j_call: TRBJ1-5; clone_size: -; cdr3_aa: CASRKAFDSNQPQHF; cdr3_nt: TGTGCCAGTAGGAAGGCTTTTGATAGCAATCAGCCCCAGCATTTT